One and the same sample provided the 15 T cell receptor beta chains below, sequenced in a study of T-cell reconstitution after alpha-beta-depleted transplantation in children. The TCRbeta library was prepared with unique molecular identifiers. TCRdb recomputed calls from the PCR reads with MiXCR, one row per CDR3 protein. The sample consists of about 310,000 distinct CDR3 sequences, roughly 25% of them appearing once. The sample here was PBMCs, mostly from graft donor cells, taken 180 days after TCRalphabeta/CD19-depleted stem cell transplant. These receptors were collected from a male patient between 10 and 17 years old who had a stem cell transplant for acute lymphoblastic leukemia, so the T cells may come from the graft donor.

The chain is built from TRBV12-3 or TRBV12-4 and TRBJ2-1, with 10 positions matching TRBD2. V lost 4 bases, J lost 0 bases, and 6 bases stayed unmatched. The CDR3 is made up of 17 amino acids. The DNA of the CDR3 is TGTGCCAGCAGTTCCCCTAGCGGGAGACGCTCCTACAATGAGCAGTTCTTC. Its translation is CASSSPSGRRSYNEQFF.

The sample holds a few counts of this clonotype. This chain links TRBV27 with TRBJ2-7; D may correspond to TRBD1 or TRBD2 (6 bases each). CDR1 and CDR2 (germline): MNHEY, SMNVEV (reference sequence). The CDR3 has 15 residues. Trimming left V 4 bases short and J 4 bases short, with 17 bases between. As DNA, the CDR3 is TGTGCCAGCAGTTCCCTAGGAGGGGGTAAATACGAGCAGTACTTC. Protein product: CASSSLGGGKYEQYF.

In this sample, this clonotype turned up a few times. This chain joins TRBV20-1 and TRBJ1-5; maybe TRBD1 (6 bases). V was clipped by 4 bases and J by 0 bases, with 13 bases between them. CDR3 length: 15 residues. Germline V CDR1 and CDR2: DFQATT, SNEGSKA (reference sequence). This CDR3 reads CSAKLRQASNQPQHF. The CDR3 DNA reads TGCAGTGCTAAATTACGACAGGCTAGCAATCAGCCCCAGCATTTT.

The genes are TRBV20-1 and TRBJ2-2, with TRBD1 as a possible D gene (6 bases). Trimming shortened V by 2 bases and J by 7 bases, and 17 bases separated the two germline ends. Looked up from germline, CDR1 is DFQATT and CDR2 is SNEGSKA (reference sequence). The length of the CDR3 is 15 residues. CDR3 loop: CSARRGQGLNGELFF. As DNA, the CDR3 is TGCAGTGCTAGAAGAGGCCAGGGGTTGAACGGGGAGCTGTTTTTT.

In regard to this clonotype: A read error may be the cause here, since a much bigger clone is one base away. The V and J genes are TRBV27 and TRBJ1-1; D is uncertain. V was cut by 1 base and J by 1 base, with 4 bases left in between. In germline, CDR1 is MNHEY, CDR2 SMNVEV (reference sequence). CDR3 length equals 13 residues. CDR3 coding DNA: TGTGCCAGCAGTTTATGGGAGAACACTGAAGCTTTCTTT. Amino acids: CASSLWENTEAFF.

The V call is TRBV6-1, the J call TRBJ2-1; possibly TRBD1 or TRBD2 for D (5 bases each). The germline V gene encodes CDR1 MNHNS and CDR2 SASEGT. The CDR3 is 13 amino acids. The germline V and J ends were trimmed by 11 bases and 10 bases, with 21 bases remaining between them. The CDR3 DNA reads TGTGCCGGACACCCGGGGACCTCACCCGAGCAGTTCTTC. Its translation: CAGHPGTSPEQFF.

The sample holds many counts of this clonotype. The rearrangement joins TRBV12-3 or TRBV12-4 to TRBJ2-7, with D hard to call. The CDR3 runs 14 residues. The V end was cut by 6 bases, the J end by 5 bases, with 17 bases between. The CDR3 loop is CASSLAGSVDEQYF. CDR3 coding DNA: TGTGCCAGCAGCCTGGCTGGCAGTGTCGACGAGCAGTACTTC.

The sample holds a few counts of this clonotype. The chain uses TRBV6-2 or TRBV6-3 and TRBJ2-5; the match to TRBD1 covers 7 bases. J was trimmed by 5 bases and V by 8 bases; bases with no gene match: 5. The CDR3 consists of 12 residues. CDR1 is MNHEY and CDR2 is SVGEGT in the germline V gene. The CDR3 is CASEGAYETQYF. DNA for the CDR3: TGTGCCAGCGAGGGGGCTTATGAGACCCAGTACTTC.

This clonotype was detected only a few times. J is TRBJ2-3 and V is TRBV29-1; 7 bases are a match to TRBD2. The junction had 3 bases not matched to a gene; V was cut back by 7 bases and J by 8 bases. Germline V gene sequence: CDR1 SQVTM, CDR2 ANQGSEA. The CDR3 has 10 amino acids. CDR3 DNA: TGCAGCGCGGGCGGGGGTACGCAGTATTTT. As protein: CSAGGGTQYF.

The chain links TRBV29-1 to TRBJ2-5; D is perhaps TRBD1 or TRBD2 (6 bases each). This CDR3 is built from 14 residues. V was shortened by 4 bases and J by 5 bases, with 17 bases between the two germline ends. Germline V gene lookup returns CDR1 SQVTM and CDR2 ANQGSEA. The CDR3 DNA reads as TGCAGCGTTGGTGATTCGGGGGCTGGGGAGACCCAGTACTTC. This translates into CSVGDSGAGETQYF.

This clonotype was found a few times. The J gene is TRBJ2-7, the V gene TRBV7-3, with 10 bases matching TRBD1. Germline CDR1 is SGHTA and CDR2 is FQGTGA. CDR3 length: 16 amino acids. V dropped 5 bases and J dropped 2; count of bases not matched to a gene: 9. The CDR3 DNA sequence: TGTGCCAGCAGCCCTTCATCCGGGACAGGGGCCTACGAGCAGTACTTC. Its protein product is CASSPSSGTGAYEQYF.

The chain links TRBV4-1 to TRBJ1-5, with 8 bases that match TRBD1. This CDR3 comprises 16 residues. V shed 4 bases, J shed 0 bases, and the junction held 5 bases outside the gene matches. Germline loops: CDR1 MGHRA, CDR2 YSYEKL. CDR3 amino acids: CASSRTGISSNQPQHF. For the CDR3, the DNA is TGCGCCAGCAGCCGGACAGGGATTTCTAGCAATCAGCCCCAGCATTTT.

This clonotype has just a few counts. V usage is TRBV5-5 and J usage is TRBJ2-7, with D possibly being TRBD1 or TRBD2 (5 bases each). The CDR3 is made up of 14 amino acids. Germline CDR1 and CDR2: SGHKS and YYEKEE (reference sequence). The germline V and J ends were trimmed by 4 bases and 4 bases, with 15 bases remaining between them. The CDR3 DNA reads TGTGCCAGCAGCGACCCGGGACGGACTTACGAGCAGTACTTC. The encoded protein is CASSDPGRTYEQYF.

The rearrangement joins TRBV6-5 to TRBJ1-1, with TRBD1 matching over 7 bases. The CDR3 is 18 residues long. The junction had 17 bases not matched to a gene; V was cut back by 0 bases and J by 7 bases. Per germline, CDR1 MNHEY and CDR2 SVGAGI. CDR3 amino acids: CASSYSPLKKTGPFEAFF. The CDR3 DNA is TGTGCCAGCAGTTACTCCCCCCTCAAGAAGACAGGGCCATTTGAAGCTTTCTTT.

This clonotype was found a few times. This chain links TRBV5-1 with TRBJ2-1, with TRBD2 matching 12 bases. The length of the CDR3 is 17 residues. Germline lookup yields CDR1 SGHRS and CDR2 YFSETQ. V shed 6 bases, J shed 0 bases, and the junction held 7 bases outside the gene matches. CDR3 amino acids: CASTSLAGGSSYNEQFF. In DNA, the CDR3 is TGCGCCAGCACATCTCTAGCGGGAGGGAGCTCCTACAATGAGCAGTTCTTC.